This T cell receptor beta chain was sequenced for a study of CD8 T cells in Susac syndrome. This CDR3 contains 14 residues. The germline V gene has CDR1 SGHRS and CDR2 YFSETQ. RNA, at roughly 0.45 to 1 ug, was reverse transcribed with random hexamers. MiXCR, applied by TCRdb to the immunoSEQ multiplex PCR reads, yields one record per CDR3 protein. Among 300,000 to 350,000 distinct CDR3 sequences listed, 90% to 95% were seen once. TEMRA cells were FACS-enriched, while CD8+ and CD4+ T cells were negatively isolated. This clonotype was detected only a few times. An end of the junction differs from the germline gene, which may be a read error.

The specimen was CD4+ T cells from PBMCs. The chain uses TRBV5-1 and TRBJ2-7; perhaps TRBD2 as D (5 bases). The sequence derives from a human donor with multiple sclerosis. The CDR3 DNA follows: TGTGCCAGCTCCCTATCGGGGAGCTCCTACGAGCAGTACTTC. Its translation is CASSLSGSSYEQYF.